This T cell receptor beta chain is drawn from a study of Graves' ophthalmopathy and Graves' hyperthyroidism. Exclusion covered patients with other autoimmune diseases or uncontrolled infections (as well as pregnancy or lactation). In regard to this clonotype: Its antigen is unidentified. A read error may account for a junction end that differs from germline.

From RNA, the CDR3 regions of TCR beta chains were amplified and sequenced. HTBI-primed first-round RT-PCR preceded second-round multiplex PCR. A single record per CDR3 protein comes from TCRdb applying MiXCR to the multiplex PCR reads. This sample has 1 million to 1.3 million distinct CDR3 sequences, with roughly two fifths found just once. The CDR3 spans 15 residues. Germline V gene data show CDR1 as SGHTA and CDR2 as FQGNSA. Regarding the study as a whole: Detected in blood as well were most expanded thyroid clonotypes with frequency above 0.001. Cross-validated, the 13-signature model showed 87.88%/81.08% sensitivity/specificity, and 80%/75% in the test set.

The receptor comes from an adult man with Graves' hyperthyroidism. The chain has TRBV7-2 and TRBJ2-5, with D possibly TRBD2 on 6 matching bases. Sequencing was done on a sample of peripheral blood or thyroid tissue (not recorded which). The CDR3, as DNA: TGTGCTAGCAGTACTTCCGGGACTGTACAAGAGACCCAGTACTTC. As protein: CASSTSGTVQETQYF.